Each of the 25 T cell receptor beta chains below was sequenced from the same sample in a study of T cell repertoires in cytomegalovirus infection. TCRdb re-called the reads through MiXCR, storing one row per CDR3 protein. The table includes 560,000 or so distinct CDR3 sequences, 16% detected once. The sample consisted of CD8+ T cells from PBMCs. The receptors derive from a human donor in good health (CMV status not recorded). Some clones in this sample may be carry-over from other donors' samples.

The CDR3 reads CSARDRYEGQYF. In DNA form, the CDR3 reads TGCAGCGCCCGGGACAGATACGAGGGGCAGTATTTT. The chain joins TRBV29-1 to TRBJ2-3; the match to TRBD1 covers 7 bases. The CDR3 runs 12 residues. CDR1 is SQVTM, CDR2 ANQGSEA, per germline. The ends lost 7 bases at V and 11 bases at J; junction bases unmatched: 12.

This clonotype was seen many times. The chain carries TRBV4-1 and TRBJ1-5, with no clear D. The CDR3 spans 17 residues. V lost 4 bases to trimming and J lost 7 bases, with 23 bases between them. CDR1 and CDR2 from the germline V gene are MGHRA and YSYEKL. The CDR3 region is CASSPDPLPTPMQPQHF. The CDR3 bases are TGCGCCAGCAGCCCTGACCCCTTACCGACGCCGATGCAGCCCCAGCATTTT.

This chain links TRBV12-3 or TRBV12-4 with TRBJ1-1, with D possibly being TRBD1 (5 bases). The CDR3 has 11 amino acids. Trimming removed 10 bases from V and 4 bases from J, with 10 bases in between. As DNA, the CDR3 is TGTGCCAACAGCAGGGCCACTGAAGCTTTCTTT. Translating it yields CANSRATEAFF.

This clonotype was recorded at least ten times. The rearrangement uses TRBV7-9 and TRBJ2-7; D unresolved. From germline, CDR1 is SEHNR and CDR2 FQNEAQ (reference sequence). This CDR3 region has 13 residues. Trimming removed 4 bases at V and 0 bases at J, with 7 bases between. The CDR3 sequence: CASSYDNSYEQYF. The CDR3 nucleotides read TGTGCCAGCAGCTACGATAACTCCTACGAGCAGTACTTC.

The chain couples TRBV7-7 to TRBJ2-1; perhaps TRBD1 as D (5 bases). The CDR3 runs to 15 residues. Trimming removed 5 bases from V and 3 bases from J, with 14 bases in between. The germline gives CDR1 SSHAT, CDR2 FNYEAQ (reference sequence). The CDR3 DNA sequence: TGTGCCAGCAGCCCACGCAGGGCCGTCTACAATGAGCAGTTCTTC. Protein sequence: CASSPRRAVYNEQFF.

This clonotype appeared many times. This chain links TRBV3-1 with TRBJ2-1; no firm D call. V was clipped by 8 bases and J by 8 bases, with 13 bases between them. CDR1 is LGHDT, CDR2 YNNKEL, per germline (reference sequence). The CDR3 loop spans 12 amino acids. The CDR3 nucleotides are TGTGCCAGCCGGGCAGCAGACGATGAGCAGTTCTTC. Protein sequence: CASRAADDEQFF.

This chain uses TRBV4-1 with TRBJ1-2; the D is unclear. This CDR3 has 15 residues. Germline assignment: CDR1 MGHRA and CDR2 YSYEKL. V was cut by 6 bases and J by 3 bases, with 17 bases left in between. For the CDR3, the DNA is TGCGCCAGCAGACCCAACACTGCATCCGACTATGGCTACACCTTC. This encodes CASRPNTASDYGYTF.

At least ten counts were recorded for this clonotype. This chain's CDR3 is CASRGWDRLEQYF. CDR3 sequence (DNA): TGTGCCAGCAGGGGTTGGGACCGCCTGGAGCAGTACTTC. V gene TRBV28 combines with J gene TRBJ2-7; the D call may be TRBD1 or TRBD2 (5 bases each). CDR3 size: 13 residues. CDR1 is MDHEN and CDR2 is SYDVKM in the germline V gene. V gave up 6 bases and J gave up 7 bases, with 16 bases separating them.

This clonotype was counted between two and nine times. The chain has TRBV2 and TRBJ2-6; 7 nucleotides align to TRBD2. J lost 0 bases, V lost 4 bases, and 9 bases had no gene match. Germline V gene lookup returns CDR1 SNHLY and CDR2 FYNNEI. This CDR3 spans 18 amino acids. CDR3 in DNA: TGTGCCAGCAGTGCTTTAATGGGGGGGGGCTCTGGGGCCAACGTCCTGACTTTC. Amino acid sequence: CASSALMGGGSGANVLTF.

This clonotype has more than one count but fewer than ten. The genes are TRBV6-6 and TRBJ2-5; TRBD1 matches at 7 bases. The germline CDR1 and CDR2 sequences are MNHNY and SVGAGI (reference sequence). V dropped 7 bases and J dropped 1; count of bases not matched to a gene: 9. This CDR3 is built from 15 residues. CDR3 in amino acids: CASILQGRGQETQYF. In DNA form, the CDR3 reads TGTGCCAGCATCCTACAGGGGAGAGGCCAAGAGACCCAGTACTTC.

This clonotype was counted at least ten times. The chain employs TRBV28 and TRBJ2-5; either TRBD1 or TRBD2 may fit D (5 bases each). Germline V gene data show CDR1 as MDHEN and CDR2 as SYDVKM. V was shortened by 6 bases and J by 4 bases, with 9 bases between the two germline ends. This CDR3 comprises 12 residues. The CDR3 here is CASSLGTETQYF. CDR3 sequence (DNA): TGTGCCAGCAGCCTAGGGACAGAGACCCAGTACTTC.

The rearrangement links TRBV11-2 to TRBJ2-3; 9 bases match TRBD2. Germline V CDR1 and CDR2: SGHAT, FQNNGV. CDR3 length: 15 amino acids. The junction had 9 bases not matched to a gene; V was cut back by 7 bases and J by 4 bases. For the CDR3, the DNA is TGTGCCAGCACCCGAGGAGCGGGGGGTGCAGATACGCAGTATTTT. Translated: CASTRGAGGADTQYF.

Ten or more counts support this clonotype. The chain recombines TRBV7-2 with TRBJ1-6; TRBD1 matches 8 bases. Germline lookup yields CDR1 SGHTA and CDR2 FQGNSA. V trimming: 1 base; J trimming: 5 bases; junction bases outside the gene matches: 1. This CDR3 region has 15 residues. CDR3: CASSLEGQDNSPLHF. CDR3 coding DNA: TGTGCCAGCAGCTTAGAGGGACAGGATAATTCACCCCTCCACTTT.

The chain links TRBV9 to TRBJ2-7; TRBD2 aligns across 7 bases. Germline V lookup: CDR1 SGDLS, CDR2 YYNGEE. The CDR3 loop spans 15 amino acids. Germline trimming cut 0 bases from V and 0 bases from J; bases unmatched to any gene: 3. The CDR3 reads CASSVEAGTSYEQYF. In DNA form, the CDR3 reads TGTGCCAGCAGCGTAGAAGCGGGGACCTCCTACGAGCAGTACTTC. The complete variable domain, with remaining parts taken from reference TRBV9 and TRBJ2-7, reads DSGVTQTPKHLITATGQRVTLRCSPRSGDLSVYWYQQSLDQGLQFLIQYYNGEERAKGNILERFSAQQFPDLHSELNLSSLELGDSALYFCASSVEAGTSYEQYFGPGTRLTVT.

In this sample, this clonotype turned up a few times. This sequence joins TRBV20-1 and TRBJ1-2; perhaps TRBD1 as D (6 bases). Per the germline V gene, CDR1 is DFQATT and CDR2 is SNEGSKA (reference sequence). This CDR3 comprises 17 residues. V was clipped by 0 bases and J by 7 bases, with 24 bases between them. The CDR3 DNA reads TGCAGTGCTAGAGACCTATGGGAGCAGGGGACCTCTGGTGGCTACACCTTC. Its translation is CSARDLWEQGTSGGYTF.

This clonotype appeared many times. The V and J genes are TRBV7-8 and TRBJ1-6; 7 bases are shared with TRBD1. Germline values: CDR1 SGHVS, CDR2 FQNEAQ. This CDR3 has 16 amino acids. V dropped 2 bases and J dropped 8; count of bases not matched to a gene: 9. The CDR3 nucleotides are TGTGCCAGCAGCTTACCTTTTGACAGGGTGGATTCACCCCTCCACTTT. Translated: CASSLPFDRVDSPLHF.

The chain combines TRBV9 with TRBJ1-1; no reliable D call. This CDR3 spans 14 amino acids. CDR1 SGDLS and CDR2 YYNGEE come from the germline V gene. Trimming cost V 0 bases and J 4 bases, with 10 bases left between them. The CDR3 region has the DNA TGTGCCAGCAGCGTAGCTTGGGATGGCACTGAAGCTTTCTTT. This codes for CASSVAWDGTEAFF.

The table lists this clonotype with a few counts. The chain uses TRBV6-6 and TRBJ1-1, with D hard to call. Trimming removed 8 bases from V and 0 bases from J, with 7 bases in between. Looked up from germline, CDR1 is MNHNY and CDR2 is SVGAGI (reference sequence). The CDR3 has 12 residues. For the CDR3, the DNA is TGTGCCAGCGTAGATATGAACACTGAAGCTTTCTTT. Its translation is CASVDMNTEAFF.

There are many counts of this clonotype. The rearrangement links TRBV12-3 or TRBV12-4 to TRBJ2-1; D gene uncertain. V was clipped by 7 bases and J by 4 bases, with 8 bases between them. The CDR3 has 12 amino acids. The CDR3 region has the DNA TGTGCCAGCAACTTCGGGTACAATGAGCAGTTCTTC. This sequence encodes CASNFGYNEQFF.

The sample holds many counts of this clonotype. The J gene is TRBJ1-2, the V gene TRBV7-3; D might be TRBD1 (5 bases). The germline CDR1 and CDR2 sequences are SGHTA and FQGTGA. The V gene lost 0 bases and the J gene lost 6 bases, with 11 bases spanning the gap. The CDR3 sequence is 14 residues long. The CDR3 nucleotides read TGTGCCAGCAGCTTAACAGGGACCTTAGATGGCTACACCTTC. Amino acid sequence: CASSLTGTLDGYTF. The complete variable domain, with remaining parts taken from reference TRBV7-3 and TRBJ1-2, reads GAGVSQTPSNKVTEKGKYVELRCDPISGHTALYWYRQSLGQGPEFLIYFQGTGAADDSGLPNDRFFAVRPEGSVSTLKIQRTERGDSAVYLCASSLTGTLDGYTFGSGTRLTVV.

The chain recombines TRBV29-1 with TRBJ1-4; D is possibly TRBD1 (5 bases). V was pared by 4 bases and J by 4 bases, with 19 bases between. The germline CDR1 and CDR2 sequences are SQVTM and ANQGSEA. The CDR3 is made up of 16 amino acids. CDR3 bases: TGCAGCGTTGTACACCTGGGGGAGGGCCTTAATGAAAAACTGTTTTTT. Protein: CSVVHLGEGLNEKLFF.

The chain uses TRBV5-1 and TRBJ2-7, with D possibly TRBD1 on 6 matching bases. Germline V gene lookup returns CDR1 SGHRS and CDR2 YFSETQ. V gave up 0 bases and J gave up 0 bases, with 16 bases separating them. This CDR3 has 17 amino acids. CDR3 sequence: CASSLARGRTVSYEQYF. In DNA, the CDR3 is TGCGCCAGCAGCTTGGCCCGCGGACGGACAGTCTCCTACGAGCAGTACTTC.

The CDR3: CAWSPKTGPGELFF. DNA of the CDR3: TGTGCCTGGAGTCCGAAGACAGGCCCCGGGGAGCTGTTTTTT. The V call is TRBV30, the J call TRBJ2-2; tentatively, D is TRBD1 (6 bases). From germline, CDR1 is GTSNPN and CDR2 SVGIG (reference sequence). CDR3 length equals 14 residues. V dropped 2 bases and J dropped 6 bases, with 13 bases sitting between them.

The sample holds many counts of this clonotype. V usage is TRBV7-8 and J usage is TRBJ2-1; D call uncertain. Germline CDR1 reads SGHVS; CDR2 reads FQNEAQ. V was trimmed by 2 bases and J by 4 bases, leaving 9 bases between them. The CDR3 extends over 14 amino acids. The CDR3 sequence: CASSLRAGYNEQFF. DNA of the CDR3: TGTGCCAGCAGCTTAAGGGCTGGGTACAATGAGCAGTTCTTC.

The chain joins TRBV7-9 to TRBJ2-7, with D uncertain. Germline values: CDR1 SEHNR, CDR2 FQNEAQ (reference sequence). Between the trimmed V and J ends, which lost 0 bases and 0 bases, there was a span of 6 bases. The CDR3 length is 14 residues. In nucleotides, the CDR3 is TGTGCCAGCAGCTTAGCTCTAAACTCCTACGAGCAGTACTTC. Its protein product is CASSLALNSYEQYF.